Listed below are T cell receptor beta chains from one sample, sequenced in a study of OX40 agonist ivuxolimab in advanced cancers. This table comes from immunoSEQ multiplex PCR, and its TCRdb copy is limited to in-frame clones, with some not included. The repertoire holds about 37,000 clones, with more than 85% as singletons. Sequenced material: CD4+ or CD8+ T cells sorted from blood, taken in a trial of the OX40 agonist ivuxolimab. These receptors all stem from an adult with an advanced solid tumor such as melanoma, head and neck, liver or kidney cancer. The CDR3 runs from the conserved cysteine through the conserved F or W. D genes are given only for firm matches. Clone size is shown for a subset of rows, as once, few, many or a class of expanded clone.

>TRBJ2-5|NA|TRBV10-3|NA
CAISGQDQETQYF
TGTGCCATCAGTGGACAAGACCAAGAGACCCAGTACTTC
>TRBJ2-3|TRBD1|TRBV5-4|NA
CASSWGKTGSTDTQYF
TGTGCCAGCAGCTGGGGGAAGACAGGGAGCACAGATACGCAGTATTTT
>TRBJ2-5|NA|TRBV18|NA
CASSPPHTTDQETQYF
TGTGCCAGCTCACCACCGCATACGACAGACCAAGAGACCCAGTACTTC
>TRBJ2-7|NA|TRBV7-9|NA
CASSSINLSQGRSYEQYF
TGTGCCAGCAGCTCCATCAACCTCTCGCAAGGGCGCTCCTACGAGCAGTACTTC
>TRBJ2-2|NA|TRBV4-1|once
CASSQVGLATAGELFF
TGCGCCAGCAGCCAAGTAGGGCTAGCTACGGCCGGGGAGCTGTTTTTT
>TRBJ1-4|NA|TRBV28|NA
CASSPGSTNEKLFF
TGTGCCAGCAGCCCGGGTAGCACTAATGAAAAACTGTTTTTT
>TRBJ2-7|TRBD1|TRBV6-5|NA
CASTTGTASYEQYF
TGTGCCAGCACCACCGGGACAGCCTCCTACGAGCAGTACTTC
>TRBJ2-1|NA|TRBV7-3|NA
CASSFLVGDGNEQFF
TGTGCCAGCAGCTTCCTAGTGGGGGACGGGAATGAGCAGTTCTTC
>TRBJ1-6|TRBD1|TRBV10-1|once
CASRFRDRGLGGPNSPLHF
TGCGCCAGCAGATTCCGGGACAGGGGGCTTGGGGGGCCGAATTCACCCCTCCACTTT
>TRBJ1-5|NA|TRBV27|NA
CASSLSGQIPPEPQHF
TGTGCCAGCAGTTTATCGGGCCAAATTCCGCCGGAGCCCCAGCATTTT